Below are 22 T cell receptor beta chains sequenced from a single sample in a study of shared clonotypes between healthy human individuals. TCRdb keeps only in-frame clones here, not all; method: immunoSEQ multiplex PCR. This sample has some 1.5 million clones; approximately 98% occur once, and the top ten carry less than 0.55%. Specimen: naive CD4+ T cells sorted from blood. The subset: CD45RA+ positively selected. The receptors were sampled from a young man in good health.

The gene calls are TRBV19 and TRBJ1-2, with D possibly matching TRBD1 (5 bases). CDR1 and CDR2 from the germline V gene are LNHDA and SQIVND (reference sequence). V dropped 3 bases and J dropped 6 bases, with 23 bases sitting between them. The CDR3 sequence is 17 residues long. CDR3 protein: CASSMSAWGGNRHGYTF. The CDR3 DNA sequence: TGTGCCAGTAGTATGTCGGCTTGGGGCGGTAACCGCCATGGCTACACCTTC.

The CDR3 region is CASSYGTSSNNEQFF. The CDR3 DNA sequence: TGTGCCAGCAGTTACGGCACTAGCAGTAACAATGAGCAGTTCTTC. The chain uses TRBV6-6 and TRBJ2-1; tentatively, D is TRBD2 (6 bases). Between the trimmed V and J ends, which lost 2 bases and 5 bases, there was a span of 13 bases. The CDR3 runs to 15 residues. Germline CDR1 reads MNHNY; CDR2 reads SVGAGI (reference sequence).

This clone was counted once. This CDR3 is CASSSGEGHQPQHF. CDR3 nucleotide sequence: TGTGCCAGCAGTTCAGGGGAGGGCCATCAGCCCCAGCATTTT. The V gene is TRBV6-1, the J gene TRBJ1-5; D possibly corresponds to TRBD1 (6 bases). Trimming removed 5 bases at V and 5 bases at J, with 13 bases between. CDR1 MNHNS and CDR2 SASEGT come from the germline V gene. CDR3 size: 14 residues.

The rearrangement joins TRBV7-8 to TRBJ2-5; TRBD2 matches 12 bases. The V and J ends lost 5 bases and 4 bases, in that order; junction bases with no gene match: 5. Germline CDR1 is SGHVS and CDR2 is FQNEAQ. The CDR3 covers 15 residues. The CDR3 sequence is CASSTTSGRGETQYF. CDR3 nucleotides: TGTGCCAGCAGCACGACTAGCGGGAGAGGAGAGACCCAGTACTTC. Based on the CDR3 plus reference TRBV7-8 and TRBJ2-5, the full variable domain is GAGVSQSPRYKVAKRGQDVALRCDPISGHVSLFWYQQALGQGPEFLTYFQNEAQLDKSGLPSDRFFAERPEGSVSTLKIQRTQQEDSAVYLCASSTTSGRGETQYFGPGTRLLVL.

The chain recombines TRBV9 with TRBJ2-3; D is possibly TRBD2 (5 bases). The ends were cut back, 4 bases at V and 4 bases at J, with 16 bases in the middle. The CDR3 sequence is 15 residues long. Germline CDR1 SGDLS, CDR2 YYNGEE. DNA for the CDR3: TGTGCCAGCAGCTCCAGCGGAGTTACCCCAGATACGCAGTATTTT. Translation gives CASSSSGVTPDTQYF.

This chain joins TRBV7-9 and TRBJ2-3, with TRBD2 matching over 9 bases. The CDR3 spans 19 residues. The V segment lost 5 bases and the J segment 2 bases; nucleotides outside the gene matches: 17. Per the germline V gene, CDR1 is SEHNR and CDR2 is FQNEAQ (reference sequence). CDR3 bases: TGTGCCAGCAGCGCCCCTTGGGGCGCGGGAGGGCTTAACACAGATACGCAGTATTTT. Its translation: CASSAPWGAGGLNTDTQYF.

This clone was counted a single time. CDR3 DNA sequence: TGTGCCAGCAGTGGGCCGGGACTAGGTGTCTACGAGCAGTACTTC. Its protein is CASSGPGLGVYEQYF. V and J are TRBV6-1 and TRBJ2-7; 8 bases align to TRBD2. Germline CDR1 is MNHNS and CDR2 is SASEGT. V shed 4 bases, J shed 3 bases, and the junction held 8 bases outside the gene matches. This CDR3 spans 15 amino acids.

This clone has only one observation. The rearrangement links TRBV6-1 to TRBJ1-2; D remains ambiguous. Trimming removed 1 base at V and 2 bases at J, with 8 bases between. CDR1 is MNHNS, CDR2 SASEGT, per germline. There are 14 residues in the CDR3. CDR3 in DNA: TGTGCCAGCAGTGAAGTTGGGAGAAACTATGGCTACACCTTC. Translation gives CASSEVGRNYGYTF.

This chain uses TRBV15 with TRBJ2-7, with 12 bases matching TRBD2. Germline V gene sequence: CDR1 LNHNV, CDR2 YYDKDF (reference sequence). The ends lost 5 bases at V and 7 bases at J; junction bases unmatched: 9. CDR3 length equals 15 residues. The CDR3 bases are TGTGCCACCAGCCGACTAACTAGCGGGAGGTGGGAGCAGTACTTC. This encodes CATSRLTSGRWEQYF.

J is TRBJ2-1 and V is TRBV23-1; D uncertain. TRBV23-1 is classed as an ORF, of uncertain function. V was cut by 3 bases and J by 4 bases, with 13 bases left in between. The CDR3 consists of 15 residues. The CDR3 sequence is CASSHPKTRYNEQFF. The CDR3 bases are TGCGCCAGCAGTCACCCAAAGACCCGATACAATGAGCAGTTCTTC.

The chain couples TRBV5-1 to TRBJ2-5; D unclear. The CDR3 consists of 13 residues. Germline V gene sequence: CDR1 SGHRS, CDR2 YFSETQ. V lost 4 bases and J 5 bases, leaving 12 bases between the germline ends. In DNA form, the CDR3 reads TGCGCCAGCAGCCGCTCACCCGAGGAGACCCAGTACTTC. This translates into CASSRSPEETQYF.

CDR3 residues: CASSLVRGRYNEQFF. CDR3 nucleotide sequence: TGTGCCAGCAGCTTAGTTCGCGGACGCTACAATGAGCAGTTCTTC. The chain recombines TRBV11-2 with TRBJ2-1; D unresolved. Germline lookup yields CDR1 SGHAT and CDR2 FQNNGV. This CDR3 has 15 residues. The V and J ends lost 1 base and 3 bases respectively, with 10 bases between them.

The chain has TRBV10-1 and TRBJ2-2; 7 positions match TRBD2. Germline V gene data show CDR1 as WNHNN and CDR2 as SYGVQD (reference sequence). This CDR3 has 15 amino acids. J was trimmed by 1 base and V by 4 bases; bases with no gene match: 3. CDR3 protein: CASSGVAGNTGELFF. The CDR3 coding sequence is TGCGCCAGCAGTGGGGTAGCGGGGAACACCGGGGAGCTGTTTTTT.

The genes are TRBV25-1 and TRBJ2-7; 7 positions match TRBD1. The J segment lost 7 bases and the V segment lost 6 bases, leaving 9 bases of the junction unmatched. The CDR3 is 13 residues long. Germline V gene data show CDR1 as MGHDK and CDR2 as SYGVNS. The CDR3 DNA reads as TGTGCCAGCAGGGACAGGCTACTTATAGAGCAGTACTTC. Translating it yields CASRDRLLIEQYF.

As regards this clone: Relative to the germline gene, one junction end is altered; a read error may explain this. The CDR3 DNA reads TGTGCTAGCAGCCGCGGCATTCGGAGCGAGCAGTACTTC. Protein sequence: CASSRGIRSEQYF. The V and J genes are TRBV7-7 and TRBJ2-7; the D is unclear. This CDR3 is built from 13 residues. CDR1 and CDR2 (germline): SSHAT, FNYEAQ (reference sequence).

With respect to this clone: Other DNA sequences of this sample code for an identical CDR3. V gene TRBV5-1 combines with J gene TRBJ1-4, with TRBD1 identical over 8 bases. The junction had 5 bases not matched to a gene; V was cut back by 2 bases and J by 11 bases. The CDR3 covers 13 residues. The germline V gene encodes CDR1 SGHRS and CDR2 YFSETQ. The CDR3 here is CASSLGQGEKLFF. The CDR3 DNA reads TGCGCCAGCAGCTTAGGACAGGGAGAGAAACTGTTTTTT.

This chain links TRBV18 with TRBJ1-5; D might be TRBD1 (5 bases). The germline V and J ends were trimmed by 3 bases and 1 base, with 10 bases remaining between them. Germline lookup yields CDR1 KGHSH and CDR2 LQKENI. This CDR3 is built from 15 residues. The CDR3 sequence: CASSPDSGSNQPQHF. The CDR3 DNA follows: TGTGCCAGCTCACCCGACTCAGGGAGCAATCAGCCCCAGCATTTT.

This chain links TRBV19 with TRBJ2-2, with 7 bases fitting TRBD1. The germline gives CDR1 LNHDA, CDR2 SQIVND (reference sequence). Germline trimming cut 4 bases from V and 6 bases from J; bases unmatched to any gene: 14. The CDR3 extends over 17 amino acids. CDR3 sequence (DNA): TGTGCCAGTAGTAAGGCGTCACAGGGGAAAGGACCCGGGGAGCTGTTTTTT. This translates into CASSKASQGKGPGELFF.

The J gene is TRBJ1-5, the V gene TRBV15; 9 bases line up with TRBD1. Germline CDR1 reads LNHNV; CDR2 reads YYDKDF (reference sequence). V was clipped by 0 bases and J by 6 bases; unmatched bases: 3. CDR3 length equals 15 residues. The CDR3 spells CATSREQGASQPQHF. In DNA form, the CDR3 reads TGTGCCACCAGCAGAGAACAGGGGGCGAGTCAGCCCCAGCATTTT. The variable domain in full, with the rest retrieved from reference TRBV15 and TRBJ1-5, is DAMVIQNPRYQVTQFGKPVTLSCSQTLNHNVMYWYQQKSSQAPKLLFHYYDKDFNNEADTPDNFQSRRPNTSFCFLDIRSPGLGDTAMYLCATSREQGASQPQHFGDGTRLSIL.

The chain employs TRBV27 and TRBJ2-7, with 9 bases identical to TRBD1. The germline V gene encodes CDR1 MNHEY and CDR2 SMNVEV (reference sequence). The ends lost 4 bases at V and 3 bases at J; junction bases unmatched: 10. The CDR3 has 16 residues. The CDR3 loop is CASSSLARGQGYEQYF. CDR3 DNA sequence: TGTGCCAGCAGTTCCCTCGCGAGGGGACAGGGCTACGAGCAGTACTTC.

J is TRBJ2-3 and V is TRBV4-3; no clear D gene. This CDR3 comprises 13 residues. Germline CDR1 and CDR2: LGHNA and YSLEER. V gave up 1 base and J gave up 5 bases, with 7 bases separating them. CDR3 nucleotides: TGCGCCAGCAGCCAAGTGTTCCTAGATACGCAGTATTTT. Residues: CASSQVFLDTQYF.

The DNA of the CDR3 is TGTGCCAGCAGCACCTATCTCGAGGGTGAGCAGTTCTTC. The encoded protein is CASSTYLEGEQFF. The gene calls are TRBV7-2 and TRBJ2-1, with TRBD2 as a possible D gene (5 bases). In germline, CDR1 is SGHTA, CDR2 FQGNSA. The CDR3 extends over 13 amino acids. V lost 5 bases to trimming and J lost 9 bases, with 14 bases between them. Full variable domain (outside the CDR3, taken from reference TRBV7-2 and TRBJ2-1): GAGVSQSPSNKVTEKGKDVELRCDPISGHTALYWYRQSLGQGLEFLIYFQGNSAPDKSGLPSDRFSAERTGGSVSTLTIQRTQQEDSAVYLCASSTYLEGEQFFGPGTRLTVL.